The clone carrying this TCR beta chain was detected only once. Original handling: Nucleated cell counts were estimated from reference gene primer amplification. Profiled with immunoSEQ multiplex PCR; TCRdb holds only in-frame clones, not every one. The D gene and trimming were derived from the DNA, and the V and J assignments and clone size from that table. The sample lists more than 45,000 clones, 85% seen once, with approximately 6% in the top ten. Trimming shortened V by 3 bases and J by 6 bases, and 9 bases separated the two germline ends. There are 13 residues in the CDR3. The sample originates from a study of blood T cell repertoires in COVID-19. Study summary: The study drew acute and convalescent COVID-19 samples from the United States, Italy and Spain. The cDNA or gDNA used as material had been derived from T cells, B-cell-depleted T cells, or PBMCs.

The rearrangement links TRBV12-3 or TRBV12-4 to TRBJ2-1; D might be TRBD1 (5 bases). Source material: peripheral blood. The clonotype was recovered from a woman aged 55-69 years with acute or convalescent COVID-19. CDR3 in DNA: TGTGCCAGCAGTTTCAGGGTGCCCAATGAGCAGTTCTTC. It yields the protein CASSFRVPNEQFF.